The rows below give T cell receptor beta chains drawn from one sample of a study of cytomegalovirus exposure and HLA in healthy donors. The method was immunoSEQ multiplex PCR; TCRdb's version includes in-frame clones alone and lacks a portion of them. Of approximately 180,000 clones in the sample, roughly 86% were seen once. Sample: PBMCs. The receptors originated from a man aged 18 to 30 in good health and CMV-seropositive. CDR3s include the opening cysteine and the closing phenylalanine or tryptophan. The D gene is left open where the match is weak. Not all rows give a size; the values are once, few, many and, for expanded clones, a class.

clone size	V gene	J gene	D gene	CDR3 DNA	CDR3 protein
.	TRBV5-1	TRBJ1-1	TRBD1	TGCGCCAGCAGCCCACCGGACAGGGGGGACACTGAAGCTTTCTTT	CASSPPDRGDTEAFF
.	TRBV6-1	TRBJ2-3	.	TGTGCCAGCAGTGGCCTGGAGCGGGGCACAGATACGCAGTATTTT	CASSGLERGTDTQYF
.	TRBV19	TRBJ1-2	.	TGTGCCAGTACCACCCGGTTAAGGGGGTACTACTATGGCTACACCTTC	CASTTRLRGYYYGYTF
.	TRBV27	TRBJ2-1	.	TGTGCCAGCAGGGGCCCGAGCTCCTACAATGAGCAGTTCTTC	CASRGPSSYNEQFF
.	TRBV5-5	TRBJ1-1	TRBD1	TGTGCCAGCAGCCCGACAGGGGACACTGAAGCTTTCTTT	CASSPTGDTEAFF
.	TRBV5-1	TRBJ2-2	.	TGCGCCAGCAGCCTCTATCTAGGGGACACCGGGGAGCTGTTTTTT	CASSLYLGDTGELFF
.	TRBV27	TRBJ2-3	TRBD2	TGTGCCAGCAGTGTGCGGGGGGGAGATACGCAGTATTTT	CASSVRGGDTQYF
.	TRBV5-4	TRBJ2-7	TRBD1	TGTGCCAGCAGCCGGGGGAGGGGACAGGGGGGATACGAGCAGTACTTC	CASSRGRGQGGYEQYF
.	TRBV19	TRBJ2-3	TRBD2	TGTGCCAGTAGGAGACTAGCGGGAGTGAGGGGAGGGACAGATACGCAGTATTTT	CASRRLAGVRGGTDTQYF
.	TRBV5-5	TRBJ2-1	TRBD2	TGTGCCAGCAGTCTACCTAGCGGGATTTCCTACAATGAGCAGTTCTTC	CASSLPSGISYNEQFF
.	TRBV6-5	TRBJ1-4	TRBD1	TGTGCCAGCAGTCCCGGGACAGGGCTGTCGAAACTGTTTTTT	CASSPGTGLSKLFF
.	TRBV7-2	TRBJ1-5	.	TGTGCCAGCAGCTTAGATCACAGAAGCAATCAGCCCCAGCATTTT	CASSLDHRSNQPQHF
few	TRBV4-1	TRBJ2-3	TRBD2	TGCGCCAGCAGCGTGGTTCTAGCGGGGGGGAGCACAGATACGCAGTATTTT	CASSVVLAGGSTDTQYF
once	TRBV19	TRBJ2-7	.	TGTGCCAGTAGTAGCTCTGGCGGGACCTCCTACGAGCAGTACTTC	CASSSSGGTSYEQYF
.	TRBV7-2	TRBJ2-3	TRBD2	TGTGCCAGCAGCAGACTAGCGGGAGGAGAGCGCACAGATACGCAGTATTTT	CASSRLAGGERTDTQYF
.	TRBV11-2	TRBJ2-7	.	TGTGCCAGCAGCTTAGATACCCGGGAGCAGTACTTC	CASSLDTREQYF
.	TRBV7-3	TRBJ2-2	TRBD1	TGTGCCAGCAGGGGACAGGGGGTCGGGGAGCTGTTTTTT	CASRGQGVGELFF
.	TRBV6-1	TRBJ1-6	.	TGTGCCACCAATAAGGGGACACGTGGAGATTCACCCCTCCACTTT	CATNKGTRGDSPLHF
.	TRBV5-6	TRBJ2-6	.	TGTGCCAGCACCTCGGGGGCCAACGTCCTGACTTTC	CASTSGANVLTF
.	TRBV7-6	TRBJ2-1	.	TGTGCCAGCAGCAGCGGGACAAGTCCGATCAATGAGCAGTTCTTC	CASSSGTSPINEQFF
few	TRBV7-2	TRBJ2-2	.	TGTGCCAGCAGCTTATGGGGCCCGGAGCTGTTTTTT	CASSLWGPELFF
.	TRBV29-1	TRBJ2-3	.	TGCAGCGTTGTGCCAGGGGAGGGTACGCAGTATTTT	CSVVPGEGTQYF
.	TRBV28	TRBJ2-7	.	TGTGCCAGCAGTTTCTCGTCTAGTTCCTACGAGCAGTACTTC	CASSFSSSSYEQYF
once	TRBV4-2	TRBJ2-1	.	TGTGCCAGCAGCCAAGCGACCGGGGAGCAGTTCTTC	CASSQATGEQFF
.	TRBV5-4	TRBJ2-1	TRBD2	TGTGCCAGCAGCTTAGGACTAGCGGGCGGGGGGTACAATGAGCAGTTCTTC	CASSLGLAGGGYNEQFF
.	TRBV9	TRBJ1-1	.	TGTGCCAGCAGCGTCTTCGGGACACCGAACACTGAAGCTTTCTTT	CASSVFGTPNTEAFF